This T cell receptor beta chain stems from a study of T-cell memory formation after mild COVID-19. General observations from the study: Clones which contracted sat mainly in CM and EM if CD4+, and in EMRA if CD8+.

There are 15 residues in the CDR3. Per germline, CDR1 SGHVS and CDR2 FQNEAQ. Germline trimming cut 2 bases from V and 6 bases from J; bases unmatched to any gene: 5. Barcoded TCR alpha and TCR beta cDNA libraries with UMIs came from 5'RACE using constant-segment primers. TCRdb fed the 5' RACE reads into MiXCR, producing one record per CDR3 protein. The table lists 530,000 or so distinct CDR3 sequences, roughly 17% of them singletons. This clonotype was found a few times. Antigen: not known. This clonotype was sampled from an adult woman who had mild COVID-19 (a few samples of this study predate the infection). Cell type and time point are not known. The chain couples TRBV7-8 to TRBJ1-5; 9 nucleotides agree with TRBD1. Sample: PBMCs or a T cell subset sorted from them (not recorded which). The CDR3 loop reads CASSLTTGGFQPQHF. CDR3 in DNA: TGTGCCAGCAGCTTAACGACAGGGGGGTTTCAGCCCCAGCATTTT.